Shown below are 15 T cell receptor beta chains from a single sample sequenced in a study of cytomegalovirus exposure and HLA in healthy donors. The PCR was carried out with 60 Vbeta primers and 13 Jbeta primers. TCRdb keeps only in-frame clones here, not all; method: immunoSEQ multiplex PCR. The sample yields about 150,000 clones, approximately 90% seen once. Sequencing was carried out using PBMCs. The receptors originated from a woman under 40 in good health and CMV-seronegative.

The rearrangement joins TRBV18 to TRBJ2-5, with D perhaps TRBD2 (6 bases). The V gene lost 3 bases and the J gene lost 2 bases, with 16 bases spanning the gap. CDR1 is KGHSH and CDR2 is LQKENI in the germline V gene. The CDR3 runs to 16 residues. The CDR3 protein is CASSPSLPGGQETQYF. CDR3 coding DNA: TGTGCCAGCTCACCGAGCCTGCCTGGGGGGCAAGAGACCCAGTACTTC.

V gene TRBV5-5 combines with J gene TRBJ2-3; D is ambiguous. The CDR3 covers 14 residues. The germline V and J ends were trimmed by 0 bases and 2 bases, with 7 bases remaining between them. The germline V gene encodes CDR1 SGHKS and CDR2 YYEKEE (reference sequence). The CDR3 spells CASSLVLPTDTQYF. CDR3 DNA sequence: TGTGCCAGCAGCTTGGTACTTCCCACAGATACGCAGTATTTT.

V gene TRBV11-1 combines with J gene TRBJ1-6; TRBD1 agrees at 8 bases. The CDR3 has 15 residues. V gave up 0 bases and J gave up 10 bases; unmatched junction bases: 5. In germline, CDR1 is SGHAT, CDR2 FQDESV (reference sequence). This CDR3 reads CASSLAAGGESPLHF. The CDR3 coding sequence is TGTGCCAGCAGCTTAGCAGCAGGGGGCGAGTCACCCCTCCACTTT.

The J gene is TRBJ2-3, the V gene TRBV29-1; TRBD2 matches 9 bases. V gave up 4 bases and J gave up 6 bases; unmatched junction bases: 8. Germline CDR1 reads SQVTM; CDR2 reads ANQGSEA. There are 14 residues in the CDR3. DNA of the CDR3: TGCAGCGTTGTTGGCCTAGCGGGAAGGGATACGCAGTATTTT. Amino acid sequence: CSVVGLAGRDTQYF.

The gene calls are TRBV7-3 and TRBJ2-1, with D maybe TRBD2 (5 bases). Germline V gene sequence: CDR1 SGHTA, CDR2 FQGTGA. There are 15 residues in the CDR3. V was shortened by 3 bases and J by 1 base, with 10 bases between the two germline ends. This CDR3 is CASSFIASSYNEQFF. In DNA form, the CDR3 reads TGTGCCAGCAGCTTTATAGCGTCTTCCTACAATGAGCAGTTCTTC.

This chain links TRBV2 with TRBJ2-7; 10 nucleotides agree with TRBD2. The CDR3 runs 15 residues. Germline V lookup: CDR1 SNHLY, CDR2 FYNNEI. Trimming cost V 6 bases and J 4 bases; bases outside gene matches: 9. The CDR3 bases are TGTGCCAGCAGGACGAACCTAGCGGGAGTTTACGAGCAGTACTTC. Translating gives CASRTNLAGVYEQYF.

The rearrangement joins TRBV10-3 to TRBJ2-7; the match to TRBD1 covers 8 bases. V was pared by 6 bases and J by 1 base, with 2 bases of the junction left unmatched. There are 13 residues in the CDR3. CDR1 ENHRY and CDR2 SYGVKD come from the germline V gene. The CDR3 sequence: CAIRTGESYEQYF. CDR3 DNA sequence: TGTGCCATCAGGACAGGGGAGTCCTACGAGCAGTACTTC.

The gene calls are TRBV7-9 and TRBJ2-7; 11 bases are a match to TRBD2. V dropped 5 bases and J dropped 3; count of bases not matched to a gene: 18. The germline V gene encodes CDR1 SEHNR and CDR2 FQNEAQ (reference sequence). This CDR3 contains 19 residues. The CDR3, as DNA: TGTGCCAGCAGCCCAGGCGGGGGGGGGCTAGCGGGGGGATTCTACGAGCAGTACTTC. This gives the protein CASSPGGGGLAGGFYEQYF.

V is TRBV7-9 and J is TRBJ2-1; D is unclear. The CDR3 is 14 amino acids. The germline V gene encodes CDR1 SEHNR and CDR2 FQNEAQ (reference sequence). With 0 bases removed from V and 8 bases from J, the gap between germline ends came to 11 bases. The CDR3 here is CASSLAYRTHEQFF. DNA for the CDR3: TGTGCCAGCAGCTTAGCCTATAGAACCCATGAGCAGTTCTTC.

The V and J genes are TRBV11-2 and TRBJ2-4, with TRBD2 as a possible D gene (6 bases). Germline loops: CDR1 SGHAT, CDR2 FQNNGV. The CDR3 is made up of 15 amino acids. V was pared by 4 bases and J by 7 bases, with 17 bases between. The CDR3 DNA is TGTGCCAGCAGCTCCGAACGGGACTGGACGAACATTCAGTACTTC. Translated: CASSSERDWTNIQYF.

The chain carries TRBV4-1 and TRBJ1-2, with TRBD1 matching 12 bases. Germline V gene lookup returns CDR1 MGHRA and CDR2 YSYEKL. CDR3 length: 15 amino acids. The V gene end was trimmed by 0 bases and the J gene end by 7 bases; junction bases not matched to a gene: 3. CDR3 bases: TGCGCCAGCAGCCAAGATCAGGGACAGGGGGCTGGCTACACCTTC. Translating it yields CASSQDQGQGAGYTF.

This clone was observed a single time. V gene TRBV10-3 combines with J gene TRBJ2-7, with 9 bases identical to TRBD1. This CDR3 comprises 13 residues. The germline gives CDR1 ENHRY, CDR2 SYGVKD. The V and J ends lost 6 bases and 7 bases, in that order; junction bases with no gene match: 7. The CDR3 loop reads CAIREDRGGEQYF. CDR3 coding DNA: TGTGCCATCAGGGAGGACAGGGGCGGGGAGCAGTACTTC.

The rearrangement links TRBV28 to TRBJ2-3; TRBD2 matches at 9 bases. The CDR3 sequence is 14 residues long. J gave up 5 bases and V 4 bases, and 4 bases lay outside the gene matches. The germline V gene encodes CDR1 MDHEN and CDR2 SYDVKM. DNA of the CDR3: TGTGCCAGCAGTTGGACTAGCGTAGTAGATACGCAGTATTTT. Its translation: CASSWTSVVDTQYF.

Points on this clone: The junction differs from germline at one of its ends, possibly a read error. The chain combines TRBV7-9 with TRBJ2-7, with D possibly TRBD1 on 6 matching bases. The CDR3 length is 13 residues. The germline CDR1 and CDR2 sequences are SEHNR and FQNEAQ (reference sequence). The CDR3 region is CSSSLAGVYEQYF. The DNA for the CDR3 is TGTTCCAGCAGCTTAGCAGGGGTGTACGAGCAGTACTTC. Full variable domain (remainder filled in from reference TRBV7-9 and TRBJ2-7): DTGVSQNPRHKITKRGQNVTFRCDPISEHNRLYWYRQTLGQGPEFLTYFQNEAQLEKSRLLSDRFSAERPKGSFSTLEIQRTEQGDSAMYLCSSSLAGVYEQYFGPGTRLTVT.

The chain links TRBV5-8 to TRBJ2-5; the match to TRBD1 covers 7 bases. From germline, CDR1 is SGHTS and CDR2 YDEGEE. The CDR3 totals 13 residues. The V and J ends lost 0 bases and 4 bases, in that order; junction bases with no gene match: 0. CDR3 in amino acids: CASSLAGGETQYF. Here the CDR3 DNA reads TGTGCCAGCAGCTTGGCAGGGGGAGAGACCCAGTACTTC.